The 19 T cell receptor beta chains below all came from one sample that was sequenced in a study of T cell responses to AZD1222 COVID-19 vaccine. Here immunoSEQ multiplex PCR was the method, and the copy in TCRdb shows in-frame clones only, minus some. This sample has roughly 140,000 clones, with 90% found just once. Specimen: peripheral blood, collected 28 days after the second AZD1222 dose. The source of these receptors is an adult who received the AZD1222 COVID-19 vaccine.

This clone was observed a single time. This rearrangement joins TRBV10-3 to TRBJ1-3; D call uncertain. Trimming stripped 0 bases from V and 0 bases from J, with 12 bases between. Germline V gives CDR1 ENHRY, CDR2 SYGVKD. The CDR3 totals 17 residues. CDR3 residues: CAISESGQLLSGNTIYF. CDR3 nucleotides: TGTGCCATCAGTGAGTCTGGGCAGCTACTCTCTGGAAACACCATATATTTT.

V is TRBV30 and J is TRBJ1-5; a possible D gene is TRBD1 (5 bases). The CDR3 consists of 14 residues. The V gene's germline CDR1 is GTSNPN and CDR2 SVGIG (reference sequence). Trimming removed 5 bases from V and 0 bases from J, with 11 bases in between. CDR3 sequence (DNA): TGTGCCTGGTCTGGGACTTATAGCAATCAGCCCCAGCATTTT. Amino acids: CAWSGTYSNQPQHF.

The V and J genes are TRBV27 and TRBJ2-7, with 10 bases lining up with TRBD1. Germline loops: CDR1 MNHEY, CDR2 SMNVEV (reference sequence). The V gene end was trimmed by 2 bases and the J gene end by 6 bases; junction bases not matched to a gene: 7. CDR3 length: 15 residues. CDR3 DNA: TGTGCCAGCAGTTTAGGGGACAGGGGTCGTCGCGAGCAGTACTTC. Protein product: CASSLGDRGRREQYF.

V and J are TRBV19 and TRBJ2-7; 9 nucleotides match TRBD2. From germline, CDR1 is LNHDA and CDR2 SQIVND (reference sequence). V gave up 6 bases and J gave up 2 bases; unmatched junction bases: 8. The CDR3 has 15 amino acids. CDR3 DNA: TGTGCCAGTAGGATTAGCGGGAGAGGAACCTACGAGCAGTACTTC. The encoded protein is CASRISGRGTYEQYF.

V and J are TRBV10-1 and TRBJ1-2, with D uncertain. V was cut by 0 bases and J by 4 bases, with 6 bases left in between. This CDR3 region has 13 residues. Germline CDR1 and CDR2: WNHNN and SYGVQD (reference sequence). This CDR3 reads CASSESGTYGYTF. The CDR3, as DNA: TGCGCCAGCAGTGAGTCCGGTACCTATGGCTACACCTTC.

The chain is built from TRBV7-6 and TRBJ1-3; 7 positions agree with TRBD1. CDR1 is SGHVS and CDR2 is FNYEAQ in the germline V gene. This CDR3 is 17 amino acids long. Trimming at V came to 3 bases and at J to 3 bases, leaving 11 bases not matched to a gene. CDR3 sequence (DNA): TGTGCCAGCAGCTTCTCCGTCCAAAACAGGGGTGGAAACACCATATATTTT. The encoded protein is CASSFSVQNRGGNTIYF.

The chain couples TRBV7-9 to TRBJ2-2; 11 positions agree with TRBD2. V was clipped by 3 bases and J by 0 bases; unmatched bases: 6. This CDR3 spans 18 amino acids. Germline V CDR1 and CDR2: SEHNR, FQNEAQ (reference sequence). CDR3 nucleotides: TGTGCCAGCAGCTTCCGACTAGCGGGAAACGCGAACACCGGGGAGCTGTTTTTT. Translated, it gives CASSFRLAGNANTGELFF.

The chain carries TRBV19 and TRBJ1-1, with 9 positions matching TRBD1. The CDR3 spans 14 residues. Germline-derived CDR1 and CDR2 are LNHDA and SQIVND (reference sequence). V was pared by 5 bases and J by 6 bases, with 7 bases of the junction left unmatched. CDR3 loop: CASSAPDRGPEAFF. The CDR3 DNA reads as TGTGCCAGTAGTGCGCCGGACAGGGGTCCTGAAGCTTTCTTT.

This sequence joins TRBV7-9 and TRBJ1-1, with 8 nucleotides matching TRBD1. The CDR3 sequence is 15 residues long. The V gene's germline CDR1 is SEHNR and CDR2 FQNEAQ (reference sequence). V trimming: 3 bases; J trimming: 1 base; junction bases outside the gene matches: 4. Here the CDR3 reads CASSFLQGANTEAFF. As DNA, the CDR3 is TGTGCCAGCAGCTTTCTTCAGGGGGCGAACACTGAAGCTTTCTTT.

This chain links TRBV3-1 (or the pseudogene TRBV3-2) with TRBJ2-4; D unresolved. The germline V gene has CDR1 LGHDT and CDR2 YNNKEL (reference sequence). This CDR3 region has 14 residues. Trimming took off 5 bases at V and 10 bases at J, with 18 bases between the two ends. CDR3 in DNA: TGTGCCAGCAGCTCTCGGGCCTCCGCTGGAATTCAGTACTTC. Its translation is CASSSRASAGIQYF.

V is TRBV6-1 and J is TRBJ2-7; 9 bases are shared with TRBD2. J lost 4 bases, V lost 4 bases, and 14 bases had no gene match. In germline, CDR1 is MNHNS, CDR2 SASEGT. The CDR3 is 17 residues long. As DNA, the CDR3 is TGTGCCAGCAGTGCTTATTTTTCGGCTAGCGGGAAATACGAGCAGTACTTC. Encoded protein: CASSAYFSASGKYEQYF.

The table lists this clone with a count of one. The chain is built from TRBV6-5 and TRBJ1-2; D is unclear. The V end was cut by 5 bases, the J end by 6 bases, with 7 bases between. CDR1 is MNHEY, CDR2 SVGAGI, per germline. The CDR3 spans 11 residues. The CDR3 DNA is TGTGCCAGCAGTAACAGAGATGGCTACACCTTC. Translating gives CASSNRDGYTF.

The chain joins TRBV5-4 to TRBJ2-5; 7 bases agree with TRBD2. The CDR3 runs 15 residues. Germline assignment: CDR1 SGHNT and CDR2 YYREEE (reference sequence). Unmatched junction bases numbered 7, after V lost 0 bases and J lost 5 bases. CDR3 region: CASSLAASGVETQYF. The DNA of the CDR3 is TGTGCCAGCAGCTTGGCGGCTAGCGGAGTCGAGACCCAGTACTTC.

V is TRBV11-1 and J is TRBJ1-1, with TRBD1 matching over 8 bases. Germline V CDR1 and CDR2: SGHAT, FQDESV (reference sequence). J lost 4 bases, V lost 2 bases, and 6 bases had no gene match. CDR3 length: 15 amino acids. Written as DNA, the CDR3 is TGTGCCAGCAGCTTAAATTCAGGGGGCGGCACTGAAGCTTTCTTT. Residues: CASSLNSGGGTEAFF. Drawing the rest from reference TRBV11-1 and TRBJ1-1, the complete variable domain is EAEVAQSPRYKITEKSQAVAFWCDPISGHATLYWYRQILGQGPELLVQFQDESVVDDSQLPKDRFSAERLKGVDSTLKIQPAELGDSAMYLCASSLNSGGGTEAFFGQGTRLTVV.

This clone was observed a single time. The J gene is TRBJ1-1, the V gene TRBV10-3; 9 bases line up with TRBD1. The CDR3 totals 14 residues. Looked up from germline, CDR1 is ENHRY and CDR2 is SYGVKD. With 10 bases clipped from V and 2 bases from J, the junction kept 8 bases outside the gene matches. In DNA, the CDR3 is TGTGCCACTAGGGACAGGGCTTCTAACACTGAAGCTTTCTTT. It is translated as CATRDRASNTEAFF.

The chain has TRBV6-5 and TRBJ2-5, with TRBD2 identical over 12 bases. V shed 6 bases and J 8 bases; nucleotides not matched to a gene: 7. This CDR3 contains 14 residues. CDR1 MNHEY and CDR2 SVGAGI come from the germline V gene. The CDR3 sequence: CASRETSGGSTQYF. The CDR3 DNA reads TGTGCCAGCAGGGAGACTAGCGGGGGCAGCACCCAGTACTTC.

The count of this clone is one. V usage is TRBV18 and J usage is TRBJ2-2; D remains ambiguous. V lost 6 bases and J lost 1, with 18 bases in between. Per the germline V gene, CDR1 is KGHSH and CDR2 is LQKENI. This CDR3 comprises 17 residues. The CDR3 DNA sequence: TGTGCCAGCTCCCTATTCGGGCAGACACTGAACACCGGGGAGCTGTTTTTT. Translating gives CASSLFGQTLNTGELFF.

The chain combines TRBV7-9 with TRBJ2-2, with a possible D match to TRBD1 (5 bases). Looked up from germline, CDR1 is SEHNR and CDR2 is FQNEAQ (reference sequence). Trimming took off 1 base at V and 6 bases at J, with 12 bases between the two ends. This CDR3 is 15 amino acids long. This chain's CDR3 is CASSLGAGYAGELFF. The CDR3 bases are TGTGCCAGCAGCTTAGGGGCAGGGTACGCCGGGGAGCTGTTTTTT.

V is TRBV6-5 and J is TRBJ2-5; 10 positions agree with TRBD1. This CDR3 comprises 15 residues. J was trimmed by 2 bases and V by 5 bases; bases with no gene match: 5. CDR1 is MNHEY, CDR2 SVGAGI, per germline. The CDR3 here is CASSPLGQGQETQYF. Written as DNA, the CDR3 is TGTGCCAGCAGTCCACTGGGACAGGGGCAAGAGACCCAGTACTTC.